This section outlines one T cell receptor beta chain sequence together with its context. No antigen is known for it. The data were taken from a study of shared clonotypes between healthy human individuals. Only Caucasian adults living in Nashville, Tennessee served as donors. Overall study results and limits: For naive CD4 cells, around 5% of clonotypes were shared across a handful of donors.

CDR1 and CDR2 (germline): SNHLY, FYNNEI. The CDR3 contains 14 residues. With 6 bases clipped from V and 9 bases from J, the junction kept 5 bases outside the gene matches. At a deep level, the assay was run. Splitting of each subset's genomic DNA was done evenly across several immunoSEQ plates. Measured with immunoSEQ multiplex PCR; TCRdb has only the in-frame clones, and not every one. The sample contains hundreds of thousands of clones, 97% of which appear only once. The sequenced sample consisted of naive CD4+ T cells sorted from blood. Subset defined: CD45RA+ positively selected. The origin of this receptor is a woman between 25 and 40 years old in good health. The J gene is TRBJ2-1, the V gene TRBV2; 13 bases line up with TRBD2. CDR3 coding DNA: TGTGCCAGCAGGGGACTAGCGGGACCAGGTGAGCAGTTCTTC. This translates into CASRGLAGPGEQFF.